Presented here are 20 T cell receptor beta chains from one specimen sequenced in a study of control samples from healthy donors and cancer patients. Generated by immunoSEQ multiplex PCR, the TCRdb table keeps only in-frame clones and is missing some. This sample yields tens of thousands of clones, of which 93% are seen a single time; roughly 1.2% belongs to the top ten. The sequenced sample was PBMCs. Every receptor here comes from a woman aged 40 to 55 with lung cancer.

The rearrangement links TRBV28 to TRBJ1-2; D remains ambiguous. Germline loops: CDR1 MDHEN, CDR2 SYDVKM. The CDR3 is made up of 13 amino acids. Trimming left V 7 bases short and J 4 bases short, with 13 bases between. The CDR3 DNA reads TGTGCCAGCACACCACCCATAACCTATGGCTACACCTTC. Protein: CASTPPITYGYTF.

V and J are TRBV28 and TRBJ1-4; tentative D call: TRBD1 (6 bases). CDR3 length: 14 amino acids. Germline V gene sequence: CDR1 MDHEN, CDR2 SYDVKM. The V end lost 3 bases, the J end lost 12 bases, and 17 bases lay between the germline ends. CDR3: CASSLRGAGDELFF. The DNA for the CDR3 is TGTGCCAGCAGTTTGAGGGGGGCGGGAGATGAACTGTTTTTT. Full variable domain (remainder filled in from reference TRBV28 and TRBJ1-4): DVKVTQSSRYLVKRTGEKVFLECVQDMDHENMFWYRQDPGLGLRLIYFSYDVKMKEKGDIPEGYSVSREKKERFSLILESASTNQTSMYLCASSLRGAGDELFFGSGTQLSVL.

The rearrangement uses TRBV27 and TRBJ2-7; TRBD1 agrees at 8 bases. CDR1 is MNHEY and CDR2 is SMNVEV in the germline V gene (reference sequence). The CDR3 spans 14 residues. The V segment lost 6 bases and the J segment 7 bases; nucleotides outside the gene matches: 11. CDR3 sequence: CASRARQGAGEQYF. For the CDR3, the DNA is TGTGCCAGCAGAGCTAGGCAGGGGGCAGGGGAGCAGTACTTC.

V and J are TRBV4-1 and TRBJ2-7; D tentatively fits TRBD1 or TRBD2 (7 bases each). Germline-derived CDR1 and CDR2 are MGHRA and YSYEKL. Trimming pared 3 bases from V and 0 bases from J, leaving 12 bases between. The length of the CDR3 is 15 residues. CDR3 in DNA: TGCGCCAGCAGCCATACAGGGGAGGGCTCCTACGAGCAGTACTTC. It encodes CASSHTGEGSYEQYF.

V and J are TRBV10-3 and TRBJ1-2; 9 nucleotides agree with TRBD1. The junction had 8 bases not matched to a gene; V was cut back by 9 bases and J by 6 bases. Germline V gene data show CDR1 as ENHRY and CDR2 as SYGVKD. The CDR3 runs 13 residues. CDR3 residues: CAIEDRGRNGYTF. The CDR3 nucleotides are TGTGCCATAGAGGACAGGGGCCGAAATGGCTACACCTTC.

The rearrangement uses TRBV3-1 (or the pseudogene TRBV3-2) and TRBJ2-4, with TRBD1 matching 9 bases. The CDR3 is 17 residues long. V was pared by 2 bases and J by 8 bases, with 13 bases of the junction left unmatched. Looked up from germline, CDR1 is LGHDT and CDR2 is YNNKEL (reference sequence). CDR3 bases: TGTGCCAGCAGCCAACGCAGCCTTGGGACAGGGACGGACATTCAGTACTTC. Translation: CASSQRSLGTGTDIQYF.

This rearrangement joins TRBV5-1 to TRBJ2-2; the D gene is possibly TRBD1 (5 bases). V lost 4 bases, J lost 2 bases, and 12 bases lay in between. The CDR3 length is 15 residues. Germline V gives CDR1 SGHRS, CDR2 YFSETQ. The CDR3 bases are TGCGCCAGCAGCCTGACAGTCTCAAACACCGGGGAGCTGTTTTTT. Translated, it gives CASSLTVSNTGELFF.

The chain couples TRBV9 to TRBJ2-1; TRBD2 aligns across 11 bases. Germline lookup yields CDR1 SGDLS and CDR2 YYNGEE. The CDR3 totals 18 residues. V gave up 0 bases and J gave up 5 bases; unmatched junction bases: 10. The CDR3 DNA follows: TGTGCCAGCAGCGTAGCTGCCGTAGCGGGGGGGTTCGACAATGAGCAGTTCTTC. Its translation: CASSVAAVAGGFDNEQFF.

V and J are TRBV5-5 and TRBJ2-4, with a tentative D call TRBD2 (6 bases). The CDR3 runs to 13 residues. Trimming removed 0 bases at V and 5 bases at J, with 6 bases between. Germline CDR1 SGHKS, CDR2 YYEKEE (reference sequence). CDR3 protein: CASSLGGENIQYF. The CDR3 DNA follows: TGTGCCAGCAGCTTGGGCGGGGAAAACATTCAGTACTTC.

This chain connects TRBV2 to TRBJ2-5; 8 bases match TRBD1. J gave up 3 bases and V 7 bases, and 4 bases lay outside the gene matches. The CDR3 contains 13 residues. Germline V CDR1 and CDR2: SNHLY, FYNNEI. CDR3 amino acids: CASIRQGKETQYF. CDR3 DNA sequence: TGTGCCAGCATTAGACAGGGGAAAGAGACCCAGTACTTC.

This clone was detected once. The gene calls are TRBV6-5 and TRBJ2-7, with TRBD1 matching 7 bases. The V segment lost 8 bases and the J segment 0 bases; nucleotides outside the gene matches: 7. Germline CDR1 reads MNHEY; CDR2 reads SVGAGI. The CDR3 contains 14 residues. The CDR3 sequence is CASLTGEGSYEQYF. The DNA of the CDR3 is TGTGCCAGCTTAACAGGGGAAGGCTCCTACGAGCAGTACTTC.

CDR3: CASSEAPGDGYTF. CDR3 in DNA: TGTGCCAGCAGTGAAGCGCCAGGGGATGGCTACACCTTC. The chain employs TRBV6-1 and TRBJ1-2, with TRBD1 as a possible D gene (6 bases). CDR3 length: 13 residues. CDR1 and CDR2 (germline): MNHNS, SASEGT. V was trimmed by 0 bases and J by 6 bases, leaving 8 bases between them.

This chain links TRBV2 with TRBJ2-7; D is ambiguous. CDR1 and CDR2 (germline): SNHLY, FYNNEI. With 4 bases removed from V and 2 bases from J, the gap between germline ends came to 12 bases. The CDR3 is made up of 14 amino acids. CDR3 nucleotides: TGTGCCAGCAGTGTTTCGGGTCTGGCCTACGAGCAGTACTTC. It codes for CASSVSGLAYEQYF.

V gene TRBV11-3 combines with J gene TRBJ2-3; unclear D gene. The germline V gene has CDR1 SGHNT and CDR2 YENEEA. V shed 0 bases and J shed 1 base, with 5 bases lying between them. The CDR3 runs to 14 residues. CDR3 protein: CASSLDTGTDTQYF. The CDR3 coding sequence is TGTGCCAGCAGCTTAGATACGGGCACAGATACGCAGTATTTT.

This rearrangement joins TRBV11-2 to TRBJ1-2; no clear D. Germline V gene sequence: CDR1 SGHAT, CDR2 FQNNGV. V lost 5 bases, J lost 3 bases, and 10 bases lay in between. The CDR3 has 13 residues. The CDR3 bases are TGTGCCAGCAGCCCCGGACGGGACTATGGCTACACCTTC. It specifies CASSPGRDYGYTF.

The chain is built from TRBV20-1 and TRBJ1-5; TRBD1 matches at 8 bases. The germline V gene has CDR1 DFQATT and CDR2 SNEGSKA (reference sequence). The CDR3 is 13 amino acids. V gave up 3 bases and J gave up 4 bases; unmatched junction bases: 2. The CDR3 region is CSASTGGNQPQHF. The CDR3 region has the DNA TGCAGTGCTAGTACAGGGGGAAATCAGCCCCAGCATTTT.

The rearrangement joins TRBV2 to TRBJ2-7, with D hard to call. Germline V CDR1 and CDR2: SNHLY, FYNNEI. The CDR3 sequence is 13 residues long. The V end lost 0 bases, the J end lost 9 bases, and 12 bases lay between the germline ends. The CDR3 DNA follows: TGTGCCAGCAGTGAAGCGACGCTACGAGGGCAGTACTTC. Translation gives CASSEATLRGQYF.

The chain employs TRBV5-4 and TRBJ1-2, with 8 bases identical to TRBD1. After removal of 3 bases from V and 6 bases from J, the junction contained 10 bases not matched to a gene. Germline CDR1 and CDR2: SGHNT and YYREEE (reference sequence). The length of the CDR3 is 15 residues. CDR3 DNA: TGTGCCAGCAGCTCTGCCCGGGACAGGTTTGATGGCTACACCTTC. It specifies CASSSARDRFDGYTF.

This clone has a single count. The chain carries TRBV5-1 and TRBJ2-7; a weak D match, TRBD2 (6 bases). Per germline, CDR1 SGHRS and CDR2 YFSETQ. The V and J ends lost 4 bases and 6 bases respectively, with 20 bases between them. The CDR3 is 15 amino acids. The CDR3 spells CASSPNWGEASEQYF. The DNA of the CDR3 is TGCGCCAGCAGCCCCAATTGGGGGGAGGCCTCCGAGCAGTACTTC.

V gene TRBV10-2 combines with J gene TRBJ2-5; D possibly corresponds to TRBD1 (8 bases). From germline, CDR1 is WSHSY and CDR2 SAAADI. Trimming left V 7 bases short and J 5 bases short, with 17 bases between. The CDR3 is 14 residues long. The chain's CDR3 is CASTKGQGGETQYF. The DNA of the CDR3 is TGCGCCAGCACCAAAGGACAGGGAGGGGAGACCCAGTACTTC.